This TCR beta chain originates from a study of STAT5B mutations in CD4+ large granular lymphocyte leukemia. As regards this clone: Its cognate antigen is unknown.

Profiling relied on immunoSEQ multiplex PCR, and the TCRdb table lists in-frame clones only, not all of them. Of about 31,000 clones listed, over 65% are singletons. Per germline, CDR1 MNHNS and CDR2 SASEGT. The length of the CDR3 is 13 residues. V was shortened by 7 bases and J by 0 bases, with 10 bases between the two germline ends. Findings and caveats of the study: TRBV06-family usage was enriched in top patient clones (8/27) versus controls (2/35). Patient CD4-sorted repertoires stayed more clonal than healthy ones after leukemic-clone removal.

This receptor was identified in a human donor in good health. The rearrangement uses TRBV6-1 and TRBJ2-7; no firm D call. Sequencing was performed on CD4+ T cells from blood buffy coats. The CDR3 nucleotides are TGTGCCAGCAAGTGGGCCCCCTCCTACGAGCAGTACTTC. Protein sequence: CASKWAPSYEQYF.